These 30 T cell receptor beta chains share one sample of origin, sequenced in a study of T cells after yellow fever vaccination. TCRdb re-called the 5' RACE reads through MiXCR, storing one row per CDR3 protein. Here the sample spans around 310,000 distinct CDR3 sequences, 8.7% being singletons. This specimen consisted of PBMCs, obtained on the day of the first yellow fever vaccination. These receptors originate from a man aged 18-30 years who received the YFV17D yellow fever vaccine.

The genes are TRBV20-1 and TRBJ2-7; 7 bases are shared with TRBD2. The CDR3 is 12 residues long. Germline V gene lookup returns CDR1 DFQATT and CDR2 SNEGSKA (reference sequence). Trimming cost V 4 bases and J 6 bases; bases outside gene matches: 6. DNA for the CDR3: TGCAGTGCTACCGGGACTACGCCCGAGCAGTACTTC. Translating it yields CSATGTTPEQYF.

This clonotype was seen more than once but under ten times. One junction end disagrees with the germline gene, perhaps due to a read error. V and J are TRBV20-1 and TRBJ1-2; D is uncertain. This CDR3 has 11 amino acids. Germline V gives CDR1 DFQATT, CDR2 SNEGSKA (reference sequence). The CDR3 sequence is CGAWELSGYTF. The CDR3 DNA reads TGCGGTGCCTGGGAACTCAGTGGCTACACCTTC.

The chain joins TRBV2 to TRBJ1-1; TRBD1 aligns across 8 bases. The CDR3 is 16 amino acids. The V gene end was trimmed by 2 bases and the J gene end by 1 base; junction bases not matched to a gene: 6. Germline values: CDR1 SNHLY, CDR2 FYNNEI. Here the CDR3 reads CASSETRTGRNTEAFF. Here the CDR3 DNA reads TGTGCCAGCAGTGAAACCCGGACAGGGAGGAACACTGAAGCTTTCTTT.

In its sample, this clonotype was seen many times. The chain joins TRBV20-1 to TRBJ2-7; D remains ambiguous. This CDR3 spans 14 amino acids. The V and J ends lost 0 bases and 3 bases respectively, with 12 bases between them. Germline V gene lookup returns CDR1 DFQATT and CDR2 SNEGSKA (reference sequence). The DNA of the CDR3 is TGCAGTGCTAGAGACCCGAAAATTGACTACGAGCAGTACTTC. Amino acids: CSARDPKIDYEQYF.

The CDR3 here is CASSPRDRGSYTF. In nucleotides, the CDR3 is TGCGCCAGCAGCCCACGCGACAGGGGGAGCTACACCTTC. J is TRBJ1-2 and V is TRBV5-1, with 9 bases lining up with TRBD1. The CDR3 spans 13 residues. Germline V gives CDR1 SGHRS, CDR2 YFSETQ. Losses at the gene ends were 4 bases for V and 9 bases for J; bases not matched to a gene: 7.

Here the CDR3 reads CSVAQGAGTEAFF. The CDR3 DNA sequence: TGCAGCGTTGCGCAGGGCGCGGGCACTGAAGCTTTCTTT. The gene calls are TRBV29-1 and TRBJ1-1; D might be TRBD1 (5 bases). CDR1 is SQVTM, CDR2 ANQGSEA, per germline. With 4 bases removed from V and 4 bases from J, the gap between germline ends came to 13 bases. The CDR3 loop spans 13 amino acids.

This clonotype was detected only a few times. The rearrangement uses TRBV7-2 and TRBJ2-3; weak D call: TRBD1 (6 bases). V was cut by 5 bases and J by 3 bases, with 15 bases left in between. Per the germline V gene, CDR1 is SGHTA and CDR2 is FQGNSA. This CDR3 spans 15 amino acids. CDR3 residues: CASSPRGSDTDTQYF. The CDR3 nucleotides are TGTGCCAGCAGCCCTAGGGGGTCGGATACAGATACGCAGTATTTT.

At least ten counts were recorded for this clonotype. The chain recombines TRBV7-3 with TRBJ2-2; D perhaps matches TRBD2 (6 bases). Trimming took off 2 bases at V and 3 bases at J, with 13 bases between the two ends. Germline loops: CDR1 SGHTA, CDR2 FQGTGA. CDR3 length: 16 residues. CDR3 DNA sequence: TGTGCCAGCAGCTTAGAGGCGGGGTTGCACACCGGGGAGCTGTTTTTT. Its translation: CASSLEAGLHTGELFF.

The chain combines TRBV4-1 with TRBJ2-7; no reliable D call. Germline CDR1 reads MGHRA; CDR2 reads YSYEKL. Trimming removed 4 bases from V and 4 bases from J, with 14 bases in between. This CDR3 is 14 amino acids long. CDR3 sequence: CASSPTDRSYEQYV. CDR3 in DNA: TGCGCCAGCAGCCCGACTGACCGCTCATACGAGCAGTACGTC.

In its sample, this clonotype was seen many times. The chain combines TRBV12-3 or TRBV12-4 with TRBJ1-2; 11 nucleotides match TRBD1. The V gene end was trimmed by 7 bases and the J gene end by 7 bases; junction bases not matched to a gene: 2. This CDR3 is 12 amino acids long. The CDR3 sequence: CASTGQGAGYTF. CDR3 DNA: TGTGCCAGCACCGGACAGGGGGCTGGCTACACCTTC.

The J gene is TRBJ2-1, the V gene TRBV19, with TRBD2 identical over 9 bases. Per germline, CDR1 LNHDA and CDR2 SQIVND (reference sequence). Losses at the gene ends were 3 bases for V and 0 bases for J; bases not matched to a gene: 12. The CDR3 consists of 19 residues. The CDR3 is CASSIPGSGGPFSYNEQFF. The CDR3 nucleotides are TGTGCCAGTAGTATCCCCGGGAGCGGGGGGCCATTCTCCTACAATGAGCAGTTCTTC.

V and J are TRBV2 and TRBJ2-1; no definite D call. The CDR3 is 11 amino acids. Between the trimmed V and J ends, which lost 4 bases and 8 bases, there was a span of 6 bases. Germline CDR1 SNHLY, CDR2 FYNNEI. The CDR3 DNA follows: TGTGCCAGCAGTGTGATGGATGAGCAGTTCTTC. Its protein product is CASSVMDEQFF.

J is TRBJ1-1 and V is TRBV18; 7 nucleotides line up with TRBD1. This CDR3 region has 14 residues. The germline gives CDR1 KGHSH, CDR2 LQKENI. J was trimmed by 1 base and V by 6 bases; bases with no gene match: 5. Here the CDR3 DNA reads TGTGCCAGCTCCGAGACAGGGAAGAACACTGAAGCTTTCTTT. Protein sequence: CASSETGKNTEAFF.

The sample holds many counts of this clonotype. This sequence joins TRBV20-1 and TRBJ2-3, with TRBD2 identical over 9 bases. V lost 1 base and J lost 6; bases outside the gene matches: 11. Germline-derived CDR1 and CDR2 are DFQATT and SNEGSKA (reference sequence). This CDR3 comprises 16 residues. In DNA form, the CDR3 reads TGCAGTGCTAGAGGCGGGGGGGCGGGGTTTTTGGATACGCAGTATTTT. Its translation is CSARGGGAGFLDTQYF.

This clonotype was found a few times. The chain joins TRBV20-1 to TRBJ1-6; D is possibly TRBD1 (6 bases). The length of the CDR3 is 15 residues. Trimming left V 6 bases short and J 8 bases short, with 20 bases between. The germline V gene has CDR1 DFQATT and CDR2 SNEGSKA (reference sequence). CDR3 nucleotide sequence: TGCAGTGCCTCGTCTCCGGGACAACTTTATTCACCCCTCCACTTT. It specifies CSASSPGQLYSPLHF.

This clonotype was seen only a few times. The chain couples TRBV7-2 to TRBJ2-5; 7 nucleotides match TRBD2. From germline, CDR1 is SGHTA and CDR2 FQGNSA. V was clipped by 5 bases and J by 5 bases; unmatched bases: 11. This CDR3 region has 15 residues. In nucleotides, the CDR3 is TGTGCCAGCAGCCCGCGGTCGGCTAGCGGTGAGACCCAGTACTTC. Amino acids: CASSPRSASGETQYF.

This clonotype was observed at least ten times. The rearrangement joins TRBV6-2 or TRBV6-3 to TRBJ2-1; D possibly corresponds to TRBD2 (5 bases). Trimming left V 2 bases short and J 5 bases short, with 7 bases between. CDR3 length: 13 amino acids. Germline V gene sequence: CDR1 MNHEY, CDR2 SVGEGT. For the CDR3, the DNA is TGTGCCAGCAGTTACCTAGCCGACAATGAGCAGTTCTTC. Translation gives CASSYLADNEQFF.

There are many counts of this clonotype. This chain uses TRBV7-9 with TRBJ1-1, with a possible D match to TRBD1 (6 bases). Looked up from germline, CDR1 is SEHNR and CDR2 is FQNEAQ (reference sequence). The CDR3 extends over 14 amino acids. V lost 8 bases and J 1 base, leaving 14 bases between the germline ends. CDR3 residues: CASQRTGPNTEAFF. The CDR3 nucleotides read TGTGCCAGCCAGAGAACAGGGCCGAACACTGAAGCTTTCTTT.

V gene TRBV9 combines with J gene TRBJ2-1, with 8 nucleotides matching TRBD2. With V trimmed by 4 bases and J by 5 bases, 11 bases remained unmatched. This CDR3 contains 16 residues. The germline gives CDR1 SGDLS, CDR2 YYNGEE. CDR3 in DNA: TGTGCCAGCAGCCCACGGGGGAGCGGGGGCCACAATGAGCAGTTCTTC. Translating it yields CASSPRGSGGHNEQFF.

This clonotype has only a few counts. The rearrangement joins TRBV12-3 or TRBV12-4 to TRBJ2-5; D might be TRBD2 (7 bases). CDR3 length equals 13 residues. V was clipped by 7 bases and J by 5 bases, with 14 bases between them. The CDR3 DNA is TGTGCCAGCAATCGGGGGGCCGGGGAGACCCAGTACTTC. Translation: CASNRGAGETQYF.

This chain connects TRBV12-3 or TRBV12-4 to TRBJ2-1; D perhaps matches TRBD2 (6 bases). V lost 5 bases, J lost 9 bases, and 11 bases lay in between. The CDR3 has 12 amino acids. CDR3 sequence (DNA): TGTGCCAGCAGTCCGGACGGGGGTGAGCAGTTCTTC. It yields the protein CASSPDGGEQFF.

This chain uses TRBV7-9 with TRBJ2-5; a weak D match, TRBD2 (6 bases). Germline lookup yields CDR1 SEHNR and CDR2 FQNEAQ (reference sequence). CDR3 length equals 14 residues. V gave up 11 bases and J gave up 2 bases, with 18 bases separating them. CDR3 sequence reads: CASQPPGRQETQYF. DNA for the CDR3: TGTGCCTCCCAACCCCCGGGGAGGCAAGAGACCCAGTACTTC.

This clonotype was recorded at least ten times. The chain uses TRBV11-2 and TRBJ2-3, with 9 bases aligning to TRBD1. Germline V CDR1 and CDR2: SGHAT, FQNNGV. This CDR3 region has 16 residues. The V gene end was trimmed by 1 base and the J gene end by 5 bases; junction bases not matched to a gene: 7. CDR3 protein: CASSLAHRGQVDTQYF. CDR3 sequence (DNA): TGTGCCAGCAGCTTAGCCCACAGGGGGCAAGTAGATACGCAGTATTTT.

This clonotype was found many times. This chain links TRBV28 with TRBJ1-1; 7 nucleotides line up with TRBD1. Germline-derived CDR1 and CDR2 are MDHEN and SYDVKM. This CDR3 is built from 14 residues. Unmatched junction bases numbered 5, after V lost 2 bases and J lost 5 bases. The CDR3 DNA reads TGTGCCAGCAGTTTACGACAGGGTTGGACTGAAGCTTTCTTT. Translating it yields CASSLRQGWTEAFF.

This clonotype was seen more than once but under ten times. The chain recombines TRBV6-5 with TRBJ1-6, with D hard to call. The CDR3 contains 13 residues. Trimming cost V 5 bases and J 11 bases, with 13 bases left between them. Looked up from germline, CDR1 is MNHEY and CDR2 is SVGAGI. CDR3 nucleotides: TGTGCCAGCAGTCTTGGACGGTCGGCACCCCTCCACTTT. Amino acids: CASSLGRSAPLHF.

The chain carries TRBV20-1 and TRBJ1-2, with 8 bases identical to TRBD1. CDR3 length: 12 amino acids. The germline CDR1 and CDR2 sequences are DFQATT and SNEGSKA (reference sequence). With V trimmed by 5 bases and J by 6 bases, 5 bases remained unmatched. CDR3 protein: CSAPDRAHGYTF. CDR3 bases: TGCAGTGCTCCGGACAGGGCTCATGGCTACACCTTC.

This clonotype has a handful of counts. The chain combines TRBV7-9 with TRBJ1-1; the D gene is possibly TRBD1 (5 bases). Between the trimmed V and J ends, which lost 5 bases and 6 bases, there was a span of 25 bases. The length of the CDR3 is 17 residues. CDR1 SEHNR and CDR2 FQNEAQ come from the germline V gene (reference sequence). The DNA of the CDR3 is TGTGCCAGCAGCGGGTACGCTTCGGGACTCGGTGTCGCTGAAGCTTTCTTT. As protein: CASSGYASGLGVAEAFF. The whole variable domain, filled in from reference TRBV7-9 and TRBJ1-1, reads DTGVSQNPRHKITKRGQNVTFRCDPISEHNRLYWYRQTLGQGPEFLTYFQNEAQLEKSRLLSDRFSAERPKGSFSTLEIQRTEQGDSAMYLCASSGYASGLGVAEAFFGQGTRLTVV.

This clonotype was observed a handful of times. The chain is built from TRBV5-1 and TRBJ2-1, with D possibly being TRBD2 (6 bases). CDR3 length: 12 residues. The germline gives CDR1 SGHRS, CDR2 YFSETQ. V lost 5 bases and J 9 bases, leaving 12 bases between the germline ends. The CDR3 spells CASSSSGGEQFF. CDR3 in DNA: TGCGCCAGCAGTAGTAGCGGAGGTGAGCAGTTCTTC.

The chain has TRBV6-5 and TRBJ1-1; the D is unclear. Germline CDR1 MNHEY, CDR2 SVGAGI. V lost 0 bases to trimming and J lost 4 bases, with 12 bases between them. The CDR3 runs to 15 residues. CDR3 in amino acids: CASSYSPGQVTEAFF. CDR3 DNA: TGTGCCAGCAGTTACTCACCAGGCCAGGTCACTGAAGCTTTCTTT.

This chain uses TRBV7-6 with TRBJ2-1, with D unresolved. The germline V gene has CDR1 SGHVS and CDR2 FNYEAQ. The CDR3 length is 13 residues. V shed 1 base and J shed 9 bases, with 10 bases lying between them. Written as DNA, the CDR3 is TGTGCCAGCAGCTTAGTGTTTTTCGGTGAGCAGTTCTTC. This encodes CASSLVFFGEQFF.